This T cell receptor (beta chain) was recorded in a study of T cells in Graves' hyperthyroidism and ophthalmopathy. The source material, RNA transcripts, was used to amplify TCR beta CDR3 regions. TCR CDR3 regions were first amplified by RT-PCR with HTBI primers. TCRdb processed the multiplex PCR reads anew with MiXCR; each CDR3 protein has one entry. The data contain hundreds of thousands of distinct CDR3 sequences, 40% to 55% of them seen just once; the ten biggest clones take up about 7.8%. Study findings and constraints: In the blood, most expanded thyroid clonotypes above 0.001 appeared as well. Patients with ophthalmopathy were separated from those with stable hyperthyroidism by a 13 V-J model.

The definition of stable Graves' hyperthyroidism was no ophthalmopathy progression within 18 months. Ten or more counts support this clonotype. Its antigen is unidentified. J was trimmed by 0 bases and V by 0 bases; bases with no gene match: 2. The CDR3 consists of 15 residues. In germline, CDR1 is SGDLS, CDR2 YYNGEE. The source of this sequence is a woman aged 18-30 years with Graves' hyperthyroidism. This chain connects TRBV9 to TRBJ2-7; 8 nucleotides agree with TRBD2. The sample comprised peripheral blood or thyroid tissue (not recorded which). DNA for the CDR3: TGTGCCAGCAGCGTAGCGGGAGGGAGCTCCTACGAGCAGTACTTC. It codes for CASSVAGGSSYEQYF.